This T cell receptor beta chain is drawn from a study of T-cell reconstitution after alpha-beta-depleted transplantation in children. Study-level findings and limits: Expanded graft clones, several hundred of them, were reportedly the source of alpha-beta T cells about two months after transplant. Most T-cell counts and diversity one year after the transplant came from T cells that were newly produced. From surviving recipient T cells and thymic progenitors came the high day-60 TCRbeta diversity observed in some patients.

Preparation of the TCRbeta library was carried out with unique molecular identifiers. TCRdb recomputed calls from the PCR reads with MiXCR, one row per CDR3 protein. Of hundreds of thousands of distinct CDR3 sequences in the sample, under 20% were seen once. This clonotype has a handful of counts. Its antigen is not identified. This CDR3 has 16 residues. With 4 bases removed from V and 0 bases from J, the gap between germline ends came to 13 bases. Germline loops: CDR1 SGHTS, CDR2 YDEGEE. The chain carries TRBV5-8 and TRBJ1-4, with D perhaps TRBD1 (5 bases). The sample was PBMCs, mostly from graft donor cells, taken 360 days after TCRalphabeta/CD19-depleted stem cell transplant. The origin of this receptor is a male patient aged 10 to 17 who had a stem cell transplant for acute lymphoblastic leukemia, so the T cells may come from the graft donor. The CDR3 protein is CASSGTAVATNEKLFF. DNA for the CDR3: TGTGCCAGCAGCGGGACGGCAGTTGCAACTAATGAAAAACTGTTTTTT.